Reported below is one T cell receptor beta chain. The specificity of this receptor is unknown. Base qualities are missing; no much larger clone stands one base away. This sample stems from a study of cytomegalovirus exposure and HLA in healthy donors (dated by TCRdb to about 2017). About the investigation overall: In an earlier analysis of several hundred of the donors, approximately 260 Gb of sequence data and 120 million or so unique TCR beta sequences from about 180 million T cells were reported. About 310 gigabases of sequencing data and around 87 million unique TCR sequences were included in an early release covering under 650 HLA-typed donors. Of the approximately 400 genotyped donors, approximately 82% fell in the genetic ancestry cluster associated with self-reported Caucasian donors. The study aimed to test whether signatures of past pathogen exposure could be identified by cataloging public T cell receptors. Using immunosequencing, the study profiled T cell repertoires from 666 subjects and related those repertoires to cytomegalovirus serostatus. Besides the first cohort of 666 subjects, a separate validation cohort made up of roughly 120 different subjects was used. To predict cytomegalovirus infection status, the study combined high-throughput TCR immunosequencing, statistical association of individual TCRs with disease status, and machine learning. A later analysis re-analyzed previously published TCR beta repertoires from 600 to 850 donors and added high-resolution HLA genotyping to study TCR occurrence patterns. Rather than using new phenotypic data, the later analysis identified candidate immune exposures from TCR beta sequences and from how often those sequences occurred across donors. An earlier analysis of roughly 600 of the donors used high-throughput TCR beta sequencing to judge whether each TCR beta V gene segment behaved as functional or pseudogenic. Donor age, sex, ethnicity and CMV serostatus were compiled together with the repertoire data. A later genetic analysis used genome-wide SNP genotypes for about 60% of the 666 donors, treating that subset as a discovery cohort. All discovery cohort repertoires had been generated using a single sequencing platform. Both class I and class II loci were covered by HLA typing, at four-digit resolution. The number of typed donors differed by locus: roughly 629-630 for A, B, C, DRB1 and DQB1; approximately 530 for DQA1; approximately 600 for DPA1; and some 430 for DPB1. About five DR-DQ haplotypes were handled as single units for association and clustering because linkage in the cohort was strong. Among 300 to 450 genotyped donors of the cohort, an average of approximately 250,000 unique TCR beta nucleotide sequences were sequenced per donor, roughly a sixth of them non-productive. The research as a whole found: In a later analysis, HLA-associated TCR beta chains showed more clonal expansion and lower generation probabilities than non-associated chains that were equally common. An association between a missense DCLRE1C variant and V-gene and J-gene trimming of TCR beta chains was found in a later genetic analysis and replicated in an independent cohort. According to a later analysis, most CMV-associated TCR beta chains appeared to be HLA-restricted, and the HLA associations seemed to be driven largely by CMV exposure. The only immune exposure information available for the cohort was CMV serostatus. The authors suggested that the approach could potentially be generalized to other disease states and immunological phenotypes. Linkage disequilibrium might explain the correlated functional status among segregating V segments, but an unknown experimental factor could not be excluded. When HLA alleles, especially DR and DQ, strongly co-occurred, TCR associations were difficult to assign to individual alleles. In this cohort, only TCR beta chains were sequenced, and detectable features were limited by the absence of alpha or paired-chain data. The classifier was reported to diagnose cytomegalovirus status with high specificity and sensitivity in both the original cohort and the validation cohort. A further reported finding was that TCR beta sequences accurately predicted the HLA-A and HLA-B alleles for most subjects in the first cohort. Because some donors lacked HLA typing at each locus, the association tests relied only on the typed subset. A later analysis found that TCR association rates varied across HLA loci, with DRB1 alleles showing the most associated TCRs and HLA-C alleles the fewest. The 87-base-pair reads could not distinguish some IMGT-functional V segments, including TRBV6-2 and TRBV6-3, so those segments were excluded. A few of the identified cytomegalovirus-associated TCR beta chains were confirmed in vitro to be specific for cytomegalovirus antigens. The sequencing pipeline was judged likely to have produced a cluster of highly shared sequence variants as a technical artifact. Approximately 18 rarely observed V segments, including chromosome 9 orphons, were excluded from the earlier analysis of approximately 500 of the donors because counts were too low. A total of about 150 TCR beta chains were listed by the study as associated with cytomegalovirus. Presence/absence analyses assumed roughly uniform sequencing depth across donors, an assumption that may not hold. In an earlier analysis of fewer than 700 of the donors, most TCR beta V segments appeared in productive rearrangements about 87% or about 30% of the time, broadly matching IMGT annotations. Most TCR sequences were observed very rarely across donors, whereas some public TCRs were present in many individuals. According to a later genetic analysis, donors in an Asian-associated ancestry cluster had fewer N-insertions in productive TCRs than the approximately 670-donor mean. According to a later analysis, parvovirus B19, influenza, CMV and Epstein-Barr virus appeared linked to several top co-occurrence clusters. At a false discovery rate of 0.05, a later analysis linked 16,000 or so TCR beta sequences to specific HLA alleles.

In total, roughly 710 healthy bone marrow donors made up the cohort. Cohort members were all nominally healthy when sampled, although unrecorded immune exposures were likely present. The donor tested CMV seronegative, placing the donor among the roughly 350 seronegative members of the cohort. Each donor provided a peripheral blood sample, and peripheral blood mononuclear cells were used for TCR beta sequencing. The Qiagen DNeasy Blood Extraction Kit was used to extract genomic DNA from the blood cell samples. The library was made by the immunoSEQ multiplex PCR assay. A mixture of 60 forward primers for TCR Vbeta segments and 13 reverse primers for TCR Jbeta segments was used in the multiplex PCR. The CDR3 region of rearranged TCR beta genes was amplified from genomic DNA by a multiplex PCR assay. On the Illumina HiSeq System, the amplified TCR beta libraries were sequenced as 87-base-pair reads. The original methods were these. In a later analysis, tens of millions of unique TCR beta chains were counted across the roughly 670 repertoires, and around 10 million of these chains were shared by at least two donors. Raw reads were error-corrected and collapsed into unique sequences by a nearest-neighbor algorithm in which closely related sequences were merged to remove PCR and sequencing errors. CDR3 sequences were aligned to IMGT reference sequences to assign V, D and J gene segments. Each retained sequence needed at least a six-nucleotide match to both a V gene segment and a J gene segment. Rearrangements were called productive when the CDR3 lacked stop codons and stayed in frame with V and J; all others were non-productive. CDR3 was defined by IMGT convention, running from the second conserved V-encoded cysteine to the conserved J-encoded phenylalanine. Sequences without an unambiguous match to a single V gene segment were excluded from the earlier analysis of about 600 of the donors. An earlier analysis of a few hundred of the donors classified V segments as functional when productive rearrangements were above 56.7% and as segregating when the standard deviation between donors was above 5%. A statistical classification framework was built for diagnosing cytomegalovirus status from the catalog of TCR beta chain sequences. V and J gene assignment, in a later analysis, came from comparing TCR nucleotide sequences with IMGT/GENE-DB human TR gene sequences. Using the TCRdist pipeline, a later analysis assigned CDR3 sequences along with most-parsimonious VDJ recombination scenarios. In a later analysis, each TCR beta chain was defined by its CDR3 amino acid sequence together with its V-gene family, and reads without a unique V-gene family were excluded. As a way to deal with suspected cross-contamination and a sequencing artifact, a later analysis dropped 640 or so nucleotide sequences that were highly shared and had low generation probability. A later analysis calculated a clonal expansion index for each public chain from normalized within-repertoire ranks of inferred template counts. Generation probabilities in a later analysis came from a VDJ recombination model fitted to out-of-frame rearrangements, and those results were checked against IGoR. Hypergeometric tests were used in a later analysis to score TCR-TCR, TCR-HLA and TCR-CMV co-occurrence, with a repertoire-size bias correction applied to the TCR pairs. In a later analysis, false discovery rates were estimated by permuting HLA or CMV assignments 20 times. In a later analysis, co-occurring TCRs were grouped with DBSCAN, and TCRdist sequence similarity was added when clustering was performed within HLA-allele-positive subsets. For co-occurrence clustering, repertoires with fewer than 30,000 or more than 120,000 public chains were excluded, along with four to six repertoires with anomalous nucleotide sharing. TCRdb's version of the immuneACCESS table is confined to in-frame rearrangements and falls short of the full clone set. An unresolved V gene accounts for under half of the shortfall where checked; the remainder is of unknown origin. V and J calls and clone size come straight from that table; D and trimming were deduced from the DNA. The sample table contains about 280,000 clones; only one count was recorded for 70% to 90% of them. The ten largest clones add up to 2% to 3% of the sample.

Relative to germline, V is 1 base shorter and J is 2 bases shorter, with 15 bases between their ends. Inclusive of the bounding cysteine and phenylalanine, the CDR3 is 16 residues long. The CDR3 DNA has 48 bases and is translated from base 1. Looking up the germline V gene yields CDR1 SGHRS and CDR2 YFSETQ. The clonotype comes from a woman younger than 35 in good health and CMV-seronegative. What was sequenced was PBMCs. The V and J segments used are TRBV5-1 and TRBJ2-5; the D gene is not confidently resolved. The nucleotide sequence is TGCGCCAGCAGCTTGTCGGGTGCTGGTGGTCAAGAGACCCAGTACTTC. This encodes CASSLSGAGGQETQYF.